These 16 T cell receptor beta chains came from one sample sequenced in a study of blood T cell repertoires in COVID-19. The protocol was immunoSEQ multiplex PCR, while the TCRdb copy is restricted to in-frame clones and leaves out a portion. The data show some 120,000 clones, approximately 78% seen once. The sample taken for sequencing was peripheral blood. Every receptor here comes from a man in his sixties or seventies with acute or convalescent COVID-19.

The rearrangement uses TRBV5-4 and TRBJ1-2; 9 bases fit TRBD1. Unmatched junction bases numbered 11, after V lost 4 bases and J lost 4 bases. Germline V CDR1 and CDR2: SGHNT, YYREEE (reference sequence). The CDR3 loop spans 16 amino acids. CDR3 sequence (DNA): TGTGCCAGCAGCCCGCCGGGACAGGGTGGTATCTATGGCTACACCTTC. Protein sequence: CASSPPGQGGIYGYTF. The full variable domain, with the rest looked up from reference TRBV5-4 and TRBJ1-2, is ETGVTQSPTHLIKTRGQQVTLRCSSQSGHNTVSWYQQALGQGPQFIFQYYREEENGRGNFPPRFSGLQFPNYSSELNVNALELDDSALYLCASSPPGQGGIYGYTFGSGTRLTVV.

Only one count was recorded for this clone. The V call is TRBV6-5, the J call TRBJ2-7; tentative D call: TRBD2 (5 bases). With 6 bases removed from V and 7 bases from J, the gap between germline ends came to 19 bases. Germline-derived CDR1 and CDR2 are MNHEY and SVGAGI. The CDR3 extends over 14 amino acids. In nucleotides, the CDR3 is TGTGCCAGCAGATCTACCGACTCGGGATGGGAGCAGTACTTC. This translates into CASRSTDSGWEQYF.

The CDR3 loop reads CASSPRQDKYF. The CDR3 DNA is TGTGCCAGCAGTCCTCGACAGGATAAGTACTTC. The chain has TRBV6-6 and TRBJ2-7; tentative D call: TRBD1 (6 bases). Between the trimmed V and J ends, which lost 5 bases and 11 bases, there was a span of 13 bases. The germline V gene encodes CDR1 MNHNY and CDR2 SVGAGI (reference sequence). The CDR3 contains 11 residues.

This chain joins TRBV30 and TRBJ2-2, with TRBD1 matching 7 bases. The germline gives CDR1 GTSNPN, CDR2 SVGIG (reference sequence). V gave up 3 bases and J gave up 4 bases; unmatched junction bases: 14. The CDR3 runs to 17 residues. CDR3 amino acids: CAWRGFRDRGFTGELFF. The DNA for the CDR3 is TGTGCCTGGAGAGGCTTCCGGGACAGAGGATTCACCGGGGAGCTGTTTTTT. The variable domain in full, completed from reference TRBV30 and TRBJ2-2, reads SQTIHQWPATLVQPVGSPLSLECTVEGTSNPNLYWYRQAAGRGLQLLFYSVGIGQISSEVPQNLSASRPQDRQFILSSKKLLLSDSGFYLCAWRGFRDRGFTGELFFGEGSRLTVL.

The CDR3 region is CASSRQPKDSSFTEAFF. Here the CDR3 DNA reads TGCGCCAGCAGCCGACAACCTAAGGACAGCTCCTTCACTGAAGCTTTCTTT. The genes are TRBV5-1 and TRBJ1-1; D is possibly TRBD1 (6 bases). CDR3 length equals 17 residues. V was cut by 4 bases and J by 4 bases, with 23 bases left in between. CDR1 and CDR2 (germline): SGHRS, YFSETQ.

This rearrangement joins TRBV5-1 to TRBJ2-1, with TRBD2 matching 11 bases. V lost 7 bases to trimming and J lost 7 bases; unmatched junction nucleotides: 13. The V gene's germline CDR1 is SGHRS and CDR2 YFSETQ. This CDR3 comprises 16 residues. CDR3 coding DNA: TGCGCCAGCGCTAGCGGGGGGCGGGCCGGGGGAAATGAGCAGTTCTTC. It is translated as CASASGGRAGGNEQFF.

The rearrangement links TRBV10-3 to TRBJ2-2; TRBD2 matches 14 bases. J was trimmed by 0 bases and V by 4 bases; bases with no gene match: 4. The CDR3 has 18 residues. CDR1 is ENHRY, CDR2 SYGVKD, per germline. The CDR3 bases are TGTGCCATCAGTGGAGGACTAGCGGGAGGTGCGAACACCGGGGAGCTGTTTTTT. This codes for CAISGGLAGGANTGELFF.

This clone was observed once. The chain is built from TRBV5-4 and TRBJ1-2; D might be TRBD1 (5 bases). Trimming took 4 bases from V and 6 from J, leaving 19 bases between them. CDR1 is SGHNT and CDR2 is YYREEE in the germline V gene (reference sequence). The CDR3 runs 15 residues. The CDR3 nucleotides read TGTGCCAGCAGCCCCGCCCCGAGGCAGGGCCATGGCTACACCTTC. It specifies CASSPAPRQGHGYTF. The full variable domain, completed using reference TRBV5-4 and TRBJ1-2, is ETGVTQSPTHLIKTRGQQVTLRCSSQSGHNTVSWYQQALGQGPQFIFQYYREEENGRGNFPPRFSGLQFPNYSSELNVNALELDDSALYLCASSPAPRQGHGYTFGSGTRLTVV.

The genes are TRBV7-9 and TRBJ1-5; 8 positions match TRBD1. The germline V gene encodes CDR1 SEHNR and CDR2 FQNEAQ (reference sequence). This CDR3 is built from 15 residues. V lost 5 bases to trimming and J lost 1 base; unmatched junction nucleotides: 4. CDR3 region: CASSPGGASNQPQHF. The CDR3 region has the DNA TGTGCCAGCAGCCCAGGGGGCGCGAGCAATCAGCCCCAGCATTTT.

The chain couples TRBV7-2 to TRBJ2-7, with 7 positions matching TRBD1. Per the germline V gene, CDR1 is SGHTA and CDR2 is FQGNSA. The CDR3 has 15 residues. The ends lost 2 bases at V and 2 bases at J; junction bases unmatched: 6. CDR3 DNA: TGTGCCAGCAGCTTATCTACAGGGGTAACCTACGAGCAGTACTTC. Translated: CASSLSTGVTYEQYF.

This chain uses TRBV5-3 with TRBJ1-2; D gene ambiguous. TRBV5-3 is known as an ORF, though its function is uncertain. The CDR3 contains 13 residues. V lost 0 bases and J 10 bases, leaving 13 bases between the germline ends. DNA for the CDR3: TGTGCCAGAAGCTTGGGAGTACTCAACTTCTACACCTTC. Amino acid sequence: CARSLGVLNFYTF.

The chain uses TRBV19 and TRBJ1-3; TRBD1 aligns across 7 bases. Germline loops: CDR1 LNHDA, CDR2 SQIVND (reference sequence). CDR3 length: 15 residues. Losses at the gene ends were 4 bases for V and 3 bases for J; bases not matched to a gene: 6. CDR3 amino acids: CASSNRDSLGNTIYF. The CDR3 bases are TGTGCCAGTAGTAACCGGGACAGCCTTGGAAACACCATATATTTT.

For the CDR3, the DNA is TGCGCCAGCAGCCCCTCCCTAGTAGGCACTGAAGCTTTCTTT. Protein: CASSPSLVGTEAFF. V and J are TRBV5-1 and TRBJ1-1, with D unresolved. CDR3 length equals 14 residues. Germline V gives CDR1 SGHRS, CDR2 YFSETQ. V shed 4 bases and J shed 4 bases, with 14 bases lying between them.

The chain employs TRBV10-3 and TRBJ2-4; 12 nucleotides agree with TRBD2. V gave up 0 bases and J gave up 0 bases; unmatched junction bases: 6. CDR3 length: 19 residues. CDR1 ENHRY and CDR2 SYGVKD come from the germline V gene. CDR3 amino acids: CAISESSSGGAEAKNIQYF. The CDR3 DNA reads as TGTGCCATCAGTGAGTCGTCTAGCGGGGGGGCCGAAGCCAAAAACATTCAGTACTTC.

V usage is TRBV6-5 and J usage is TRBJ2-1, with D perhaps TRBD1 (5 bases). Germline assignment: CDR1 MNHEY and CDR2 SVGAGI. Trimming took 5 bases from V and 9 from J, leaving 14 bases between them. The CDR3 sequence is 13 residues long. The CDR3 loop reads CASSQKTDTEQFF. CDR3 in DNA: TGTGCCAGCAGTCAAAAGACAGACACTGAGCAGTTCTTC.

The chain joins TRBV9 to TRBJ2-7, with D perhaps matching TRBD2 (6 bases). The CDR3 runs 14 residues. V lost 3 bases, J lost 6 bases, and 16 bases lay in between. CDR1 and CDR2 (germline): SGDLS, YYNGEE. CDR3 DNA: TGTGCCAGCAGCGAGGCGGTTTTGGGAGGCGAGCAGTACTTC. Amino acids: CASSEAVLGGEQYF.